This entry lists 28 T cell receptor beta chains sequenced from one sample in a study of shared clonotypes between healthy human individuals. The repertoire was sequenced with immunoSEQ multiplex PCR; TCRdb's copy has only in-frame clones and lacks some. Of under 200,000 clones in the sample, 90% to 95% are singletons; the top ten hold more than 0.06%. The specimen sequenced was naive CD4+ T cells sorted from blood. Subset given: CD45RA+ positively selected. The origin of the receptors is a woman aged 25 to 45 in good health.

The rearrangement uses TRBV18 and TRBJ1-1; TRBD1 aligns across 7 bases. V trimming: 6 bases; J trimming: 1 base; junction bases outside the gene matches: 8. Germline CDR1 reads KGHSH; CDR2 reads LQKENI. This CDR3 region has 15 residues. In nucleotides, the CDR3 is TGTGCCAGCTCGAGCCAACAGGGGTCGAACACTGAAGCTTTCTTT. This codes for CASSSQQGSNTEAFF.

The table lists this clone with a count of one. This chain joins TRBV28 and TRBJ1-5, with a tentative D call TRBD1 (6 bases). There are 18 residues in the CDR3. V lost 0 bases and J 2 bases, leaving 17 bases between the germline ends. Germline V lookup: CDR1 MDHEN, CDR2 SYDVKM. CDR3 sequence reads: CASSLWNQQGKGNQPQHF. The DNA of the CDR3 is TGTGCCAGCAGTTTATGGAACCAGCAGGGGAAGGGCAATCAGCCCCAGCATTTT.

The chain links TRBV13 to TRBJ2-7; a possible D gene is TRBD1 (5 bases). The CDR3 has 14 residues. The germline gives CDR1 PRHDT, CDR2 FYEKMQ (reference sequence). V was pared by 1 base and J by 6 bases, with 13 bases between. DNA of the CDR3: TGTGCCAGCAGCTTAGTCGGCAGGGCAGGCGAGCAGTACTTC. Residues: CASSLVGRAGEQYF.

The chain links TRBV4-1 to TRBJ2-1; 8 positions agree with TRBD2. J gave up 4 bases and V 2 bases, and 4 bases lay outside the gene matches. This CDR3 comprises 15 residues. Per germline, CDR1 MGHRA and CDR2 YSYEKL. The CDR3 loop reads CASSQLAGTYNEQFF. CDR3 coding DNA: TGCGCCAGCAGCCAATTAGCGGGAACTTACAATGAGCAGTTCTTC.

V and J are TRBV5-1 and TRBJ2-7, with D possibly TRBD1 on 5 matching bases. Trimming pared 0 bases from V and 0 bases from J, leaving 7 bases between. Germline CDR1 and CDR2: SGHRS and YFSETQ. This CDR3 is 14 amino acids long. CDR3 amino acids: CASSLGQFSYEQYF. The CDR3 coding sequence is TGCGCCAGCAGCTTGGGACAGTTCTCCTACGAGCAGTACTTC.

The chain links TRBV28 to TRBJ2-1; D is possibly TRBD1 or TRBD2 (5 bases each). V was pared by 2 bases and J by 0 bases, with 14 bases between. The CDR3 covers 17 residues. In germline, CDR1 is MDHEN, CDR2 SYDVKM. The DNA of the CDR3 is TGTGCCAGCAGTTTAAACACGGGACGCGGCTCCTACAATGAGCAGTTCTTC. Its translation is CASSLNTGRGSYNEQFF. Supplemented by reference TRBV28 and TRBJ2-1, the full variable domain reads DVKVTQSSRYLVKRTGEKVFLECVQDMDHENMFWYRQDPGLGLRLIYFSYDVKMKEKGDIPEGYSVSREKKERFSLILESASTNQTSMYLCASSLNTGRGSYNEQFFGPGTRLTVL.

The V gene is TRBV4-2, the J gene TRBJ2-3; TRBD2 aligns across 13 bases. Germline values: CDR1 LGHNA, CDR2 YNFKEQ. V was pared by 0 bases and J by 4 bases, with 7 bases of the junction left unmatched. The CDR3 is 18 residues long. Here the CDR3 DNA reads TGTGCCAGCAGCCAAGATCTTGGGACTAGCGGGACCCCAGATACGCAGTATTTT. It specifies CASSQDLGTSGTPDTQYF.

This clone appeared a few times. This chain connects TRBV5-4 to TRBJ2-7, with D perhaps TRBD2 (6 bases). The ends were cut back, 5 bases at V and 0 bases at J, with 18 bases in the middle. Germline V gene sequence: CDR1 SGHNT, CDR2 YYREEE (reference sequence). The CDR3 has 16 amino acids. CDR3 in amino acids: CASSPGTGLSSYEQYF. Here the CDR3 DNA reads TGTGCCAGCAGTCCCGGAACAGGACTAAGCTCCTACGAGCAGTACTTC. Supplemented by reference TRBV5-4 and TRBJ2-7, the full variable domain reads ETGVTQSPTHLIKTRGQQVTLRCSSQSGHNTVSWYQQALGQGPQFIFQYYREEENGRGNFPPRFSGLQFPNYSSELNVNALELDDSALYLCASSPGTGLSSYEQYFGPGTRLTVT.

This chain connects TRBV5-5 to TRBJ2-7, with 12 nucleotides matching TRBD2. The J segment lost 0 bases and the V segment lost 4 bases, leaving 2 bases of the junction unmatched. CDR3 length: 15 residues. CDR1 and CDR2 from the germline V gene are SGHKS and YYEKEE (reference sequence). The CDR3 region has the DNA TGTGCCAGCAGCCAGGGACTAGCGGGCTCCTACGAGCAGTACTTC. It codes for CASSQGLAGSYEQYF.

The V call is TRBV10-1, the J call TRBJ2-7; 9 nucleotides line up with TRBD2. The CDR3 sequence is 18 residues long. From germline, CDR1 is WNHNN and CDR2 SYGVQD (reference sequence). V shed 0 bases and J 12 bases; nucleotides not matched to a gene: 21. CDR3 loop: CASSESSSAGGSSVVRYF. The CDR3 nucleotides read TGCGCCAGCAGTGAGTCATCATCGGCGGGGGGGTCCTCCGTGGTGCGGTACTTC.

The chain links TRBV19 to TRBJ2-7, with 8 bases identical to TRBD1. The germline V gene encodes CDR1 LNHDA and CDR2 SQIVND (reference sequence). V dropped 10 bases and J dropped 4; count of bases not matched to a gene: 18. The CDR3 is 16 amino acids. CDR3 sequence reads: CATRSRGRYGPYEQYF. As DNA, the CDR3 is TGTGCCACCAGATCCAGGGGGCGGTACGGTCCTTACGAGCAGTACTTC.

The chain links TRBV2 to TRBJ1-6; TRBD1 is a possible D gene (6 bases). Germline CDR1 and CDR2: SNHLY and FYNNEI. The CDR3 is 15 amino acids. Trimming left V 6 bases short and J 2 bases short, with 11 bases between. The CDR3 DNA reads TGTGCCAGCAGGGAGGGACAAACCTATAATTCACCCCTCCACTTT. It codes for CASREGQTYNSPLHF.

J is TRBJ2-1 and V is TRBV11-2, with 8 bases that match TRBD1. J lost 7 bases, V lost 5 bases, and 7 bases had no gene match. The CDR3 is 14 residues long. Per germline, CDR1 SGHAT and CDR2 FQNNGV. Here the CDR3 reads CASSTWTGLNEQFF. Written as DNA, the CDR3 is TGTGCCAGCAGCACTTGGACAGGGCTAAATGAGCAGTTCTTC.

V usage is TRBV6-6 and J usage is TRBJ2-6, with D unclear. V lost 2 bases and J 4 bases, leaving 9 bases between the germline ends. This CDR3 has 15 residues. In germline, CDR1 is MNHNY, CDR2 SVGAGI (reference sequence). CDR3 residues: CASSYAGIGANVLTF. DNA of the CDR3: TGTGCCAGCAGTTACGCCGGTATAGGGGCCAACGTCCTGACTTTC.

The CDR3 nucleotides read TGTGCCAGCAGCGGACCGACCTATGGCTACACCTTC. Protein: CASSGPTYGYTF. The genes are TRBV28 and TRBJ1-2; no clear D. V lost 6 bases to trimming and J lost 4 bases, with 9 bases between them. The CDR3 has 12 residues. Looked up from germline, CDR1 is MDHEN and CDR2 is SYDVKM.

The chain employs TRBV29-1 and TRBJ2-7, with D maybe TRBD1 (5 bases). The CDR3 consists of 18 residues. Germline V gene data show CDR1 as SQVTM and CDR2 as ANQGSEA. Between the trimmed V and J ends, which lost 7 bases and 3 bases, there was a span of 31 bases. CDR3 sequence reads: CSGGRRPGRVCVDYEQYF. The DNA for the CDR3 is TGCAGCGGTGGAAGGCGTCCGGGCAGGGTATGTGTTGACTACGAGCAGTACTTC.

This clone was observed once. The CDR3 sequence is CASRSGLESDTQYF. For the CDR3, the DNA is TGTGCCAGCAGGTCGGGACTAGAGTCAGATACGCAGTATTTT. The chain joins TRBV4-2 to TRBJ2-3, with 8 bases matching TRBD2. J gave up 4 bases and V 6 bases, and 6 bases lay outside the gene matches. There are 14 residues in the CDR3. Germline CDR1 and CDR2: LGHNA and YNFKEQ.

The chain employs TRBV10-2 and TRBJ2-5; possible D gene TRBD2, 5 bases. The CDR3 covers 15 residues. Trimming took off 7 bases at V and 4 bases at J, with 19 bases between the two ends. The germline V gene has CDR1 WSHSY and CDR2 SAAADI. This CDR3 is CASTPRVKKGETQYF. As DNA, the CDR3 is TGCGCCAGCACCCCGCGGGTAAAGAAGGGAGAGACCCAGTACTTC.

This clone has only one observation. V is TRBV18 and J is TRBJ1-3; tentative D call: TRBD1 (5 bases). The germline V gene has CDR1 KGHSH and CDR2 LQKENI. This CDR3 is 17 amino acids long. V was pared by 2 bases and J by 0 bases, with 14 bases between. CDR3 protein: CASSPSRGSNSGNTIYF. The CDR3 coding sequence is TGTGCCAGCTCACCATCGCGGGGGTCGAACTCTGGAAACACCATATATTTT.

The rearrangement joins TRBV2 to TRBJ1-6; 7 nucleotides agree with TRBD1. The CDR3 consists of 14 residues. V was pared by 7 bases and J by 8 bases, with 8 bases of the junction left unmatched. CDR1 is SNHLY and CDR2 is FYNNEI in the germline V gene. The DNA for the CDR3 is TGTGCCAGCACCGACGACAGGGATGATTCACCCCTCCACTTT. Protein sequence: CASTDDRDDSPLHF.

In the case of this clone: An end of the junction does not agree with germline; a read error may underlie this. This chain links TRBV2 with TRBJ2-3; unclear D gene. The CDR3 is made up of 15 amino acids. From germline, CDR1 is SNHLY and CDR2 FYNNEI. CDR3 nucleotides: TGTGCCAGCAGTGATCTTCGCTTAAGCACGGATACGCAGTATTTT. This gives the protein CASSDLRLSTDTQYF.

The chain combines TRBV11-2 with TRBJ2-6; D call uncertain. The germline gives CDR1 SGHAT, CDR2 FQNNGV. Trimming left V 4 bases short and J 0 bases short, with 7 bases between. The CDR3 sequence is 15 residues long. The CDR3 protein is CASSSTYSGANVLTF. The CDR3 DNA is TGTGCCAGCAGCTCGACCTACTCTGGGGCCAACGTCCTGACTTTC.

The genes are TRBV5-5 and TRBJ1-1, with 8 bases that match TRBD1. The junction had 9 bases not matched to a gene; V was cut back by 4 bases and J by 1 base. Germline CDR1 and CDR2: SGHKS and YYEKEE (reference sequence). CDR3 length: 16 residues. CDR3 DNA: TGTGCCAGCAGCCCAGGGCAGGGGGCATGGAACACTGAAGCTTTCTTT. Its translation is CASSPGQGAWNTEAFF.

Only one count was recorded for this clone. The V and J genes are TRBV11-2 and TRBJ2-2; TRBD2 aligns across 10 bases. J was trimmed by 4 bases and V by 5 bases; bases with no gene match: 7. CDR3 size: 16 residues. The germline V gene encodes CDR1 SGHAT and CDR2 FQNNGV. The CDR3 sequence: CASSRIAGGSTGELFF. As DNA, the CDR3 is TGTGCCAGCAGCCGAATAGCGGGAGGCAGCACCGGGGAGCTGTTTTTT.

The chain recombines TRBV18 with TRBJ2-5; unclear D gene. The J call may be mistaken, given a closer DNA end match to TRBJ2-7. The CDR3 extends over 16 amino acids. Germline assignment: CDR1 KGHSH and CDR2 LQKENI. The CDR3 DNA reads as TGTGCCAGCTCACCACCCGGCTGGCTAAGCTCCTACGAGCAGTACTTC. Translated: CASSPPGWLSSYEQYF.

The chain employs TRBV9 and TRBJ2-5, with D possibly being TRBD2 (6 bases). CDR3 length: 15 amino acids. The germline V and J ends were trimmed by 4 bases and 3 bases, with 16 bases remaining between them. Germline V gene sequence: CDR1 SGDLS, CDR2 YYNGEE. The CDR3 sequence is CASSSYQEGKETQYF. CDR3 coding DNA: TGTGCCAGCAGCTCCTATCAGGAGGGGAAAGAGACCCAGTACTTC.

This clone was seen once. The gene calls are TRBV7-2 and TRBJ2-5; possibly TRBD2 for D (6 bases). The J call may be incorrect, as the DNA end agrees better with TRBJ2-7. CDR1 and CDR2 from the germline V gene are SGHTA and FQGNSA. This CDR3 has 14 residues. The CDR3 DNA follows: TGTGCCAGCAGCCCGGGGACTGCCAACTACGAGCAGTACTTC. As protein: CASSPGTANYEQYF.

The V call is TRBV5-4, the J call TRBJ1-2; D perhaps matches TRBD1 (5 bases). Trimming removed 2 bases at V and 4 bases at J, with 15 bases between. There are 15 residues in the CDR3. Germline V CDR1 and CDR2: SGHNT, YYREEE (reference sequence). In DNA, the CDR3 is TGTGCCAGCAGCTTAAAGGGACCGCCAGGCTATGGCTACACCTTC. Protein: CASSLKGPPGYGYTF.